The sequence of this T cell receptor (beta chain) was determined in a study of beta chain features in type 1 diabetes. Across the whole study: Patients were similar to healthy donors in age and gender (as well as in cell yields).

Reverse transcribing all isolated RNA meant expressed TCRB transcripts were sequenced. TCRdb keeps only in-frame clones here, not all; method: immunoSEQ multiplex PCR. The data contain over 40,000 clones, roughly 56% of them singletons. Germline lookup yields CDR1 SGHNT and CDR2 YYREEE (reference sequence). Trimming shortened V by 4 bases and J by 3 bases, and 16 bases separated the two germline ends. The CDR3 has 16 amino acids. With regard to this clone: Its antigen is unidentified.

Findings and limits, study-wide: Individuals with type 1 diabetes displayed fewer insertions and more deletions at VDJ junctions.

Each of the CD4+ naive, central memory, regulatory and stem cell-like memory populations was sorted via CD45RO/CCR7/CD25/CD127/CD95/CD27. The chain employs TRBV5-4 and TRBJ2-2; D might be TRBD1 (6 bases). This sequence was found in a woman aged 18-30 years in good health. The source material was Tregs from blood. CDR3 sequence: CASSRDRKSYTGELFF. CDR3 DNA sequence: TGTGCCAGCAGCCGCGACAGGAAGTCGTACACCGGGGAGCTGTTTTTT. Full variable domain (missing parts from reference TRBV5-4 and TRBJ2-2): ETGVTQSPTHLIKTRGQQVTLRCSSQSGHNTVSWYQQALGQGPQFIFQYYREEENGRGNFPPRFSGLQFPNYSSELNVNALELDDSALYLCASSRDRKSYTGELFFGEGSRLTVL.